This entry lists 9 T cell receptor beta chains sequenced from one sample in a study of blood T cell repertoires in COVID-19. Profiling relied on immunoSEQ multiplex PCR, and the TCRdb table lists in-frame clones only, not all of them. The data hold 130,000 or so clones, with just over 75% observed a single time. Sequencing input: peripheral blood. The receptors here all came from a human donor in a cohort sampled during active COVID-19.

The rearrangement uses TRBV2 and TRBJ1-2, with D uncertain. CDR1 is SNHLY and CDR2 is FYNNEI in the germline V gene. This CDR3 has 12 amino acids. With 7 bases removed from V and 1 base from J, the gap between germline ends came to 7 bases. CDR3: CASKEGNYGYTF. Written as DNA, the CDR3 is TGTGCCAGCAAGGAGGGTAACTATGGCTACACCTTC.

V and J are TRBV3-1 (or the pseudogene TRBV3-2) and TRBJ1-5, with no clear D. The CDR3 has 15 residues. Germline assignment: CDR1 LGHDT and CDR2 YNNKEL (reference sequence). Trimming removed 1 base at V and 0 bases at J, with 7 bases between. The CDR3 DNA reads TGTGCCAGCAGCCAAGGACTGTATAGCAATCAGCCCCAGCATTTT. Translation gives CASSQGLYSNQPQHF.

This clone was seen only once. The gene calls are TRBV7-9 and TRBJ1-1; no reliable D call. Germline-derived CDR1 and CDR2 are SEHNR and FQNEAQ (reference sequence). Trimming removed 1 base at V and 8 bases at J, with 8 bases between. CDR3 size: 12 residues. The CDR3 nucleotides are TGTGCCAGCAGCTTAGATGTCGAGGAAGCTTTCTTT. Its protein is CASSLDVEEAFF.

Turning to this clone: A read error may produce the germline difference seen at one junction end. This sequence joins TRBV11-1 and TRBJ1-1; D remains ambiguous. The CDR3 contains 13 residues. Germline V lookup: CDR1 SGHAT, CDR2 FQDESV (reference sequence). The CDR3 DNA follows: TGTGCCAGCAGCTTGGAATCGAACAGTGAAGCTTTCTTT. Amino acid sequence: CASSLESNSEAFF.

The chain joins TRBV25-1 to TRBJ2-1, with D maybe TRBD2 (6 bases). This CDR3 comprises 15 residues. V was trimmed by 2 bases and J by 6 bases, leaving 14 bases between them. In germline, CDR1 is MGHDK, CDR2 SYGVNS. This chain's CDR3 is CASSEAGPPGNEQFF. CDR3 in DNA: TGTGCCAGCAGTGAAGCGGGGCCACCGGGCAATGAGCAGTTCTTC.

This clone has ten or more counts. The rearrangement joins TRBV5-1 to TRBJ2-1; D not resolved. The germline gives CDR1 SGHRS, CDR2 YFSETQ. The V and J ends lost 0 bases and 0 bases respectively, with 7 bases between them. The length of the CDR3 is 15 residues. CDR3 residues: CASSLEAFSYNEQFF. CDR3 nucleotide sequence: TGCGCCAGCAGCTTGGAAGCTTTCTCCTACAATGAGCAGTTCTTC.

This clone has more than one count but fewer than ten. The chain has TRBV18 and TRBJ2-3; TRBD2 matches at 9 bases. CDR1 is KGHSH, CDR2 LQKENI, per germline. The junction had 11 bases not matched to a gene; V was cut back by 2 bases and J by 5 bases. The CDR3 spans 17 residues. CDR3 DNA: TGTGCCAGCTCACCAATTGCCAGCGGGGGGATAGTAGATACGCAGTATTTT. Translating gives CASSPIASGGIVDTQYF.

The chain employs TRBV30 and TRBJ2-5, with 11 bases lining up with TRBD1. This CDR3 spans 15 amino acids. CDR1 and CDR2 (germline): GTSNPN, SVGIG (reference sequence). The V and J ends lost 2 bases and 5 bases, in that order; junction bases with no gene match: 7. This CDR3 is CAWSKGQGDMETQYF. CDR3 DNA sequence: TGTGCCTGGAGTAAGGGACAGGGGGATATGGAGACCCAGTACTTC.

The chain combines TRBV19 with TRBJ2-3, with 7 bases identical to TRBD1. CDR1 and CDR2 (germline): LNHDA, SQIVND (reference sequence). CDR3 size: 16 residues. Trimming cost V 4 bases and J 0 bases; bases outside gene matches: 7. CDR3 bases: TGTGCCAGTAGTAGTCCGCGACAGGGAAGCACAGATACGCAGTATTTT. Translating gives CASSSPRQGSTDTQYF.